The 7 T cell receptor beta chains below come from one sample, sequenced in a study of blood T cell repertoires in COVID-19. The data were produced by immunoSEQ multiplex PCR, yet TCRdb's version contains in-frame clones alone and is incomplete. The repertoire holds fewer than 75,000 clones, approximately 89% seen once, with roughly 9% in the top ten. The sequencing sample was made of peripheral blood. These receptors came from an elderly man with acute or convalescent COVID-19.

The rearrangement joins TRBV14 to TRBJ2-3; 12 bases match TRBD2. The CDR3 has 17 amino acids. With V trimmed by 1 base and J by 8 bases, 10 bases remained unmatched. CDR1 SGHDN and CDR2 FVKESK come from the germline V gene. The CDR3 reads CASSQGPSGGAQGTQYF. The CDR3 DNA reads TGTGCCAGCAGCCAAGGCCCTAGCGGGGGGGCTCAGGGTACGCAGTATTTT.

The J gene is TRBJ2-7, the V gene TRBV2; 7 bases match TRBD1. Germline loops: CDR1 SNHLY, CDR2 FYNNEI. V shed 6 bases, J shed 1 base, and the junction held 6 bases outside the gene matches. The CDR3 contains 14 residues. CDR3 protein: CASRGGRGSYEQYF. In nucleotides, the CDR3 is TGTGCCAGCAGAGGGGGCCGGGGTTCCTACGAGCAGTACTTC. Variable domain in full (rest from reference TRBV2 and TRBJ2-7): EPEVTQTPSHQVTQMGQEVILRCVPISNHLYFYWYRQILGQKVEFLVSFYNNEISEKSEIFDDQFSVERPDGSNFTLKIRSTKLEDSAMYFCASRGGRGSYEQYFGPGTRLTVT.

The chain recombines TRBV5-1 with TRBJ1-1; the match to TRBD1 covers 7 bases. This CDR3 spans 13 amino acids. Germline trimming cut 5 bases from V and 2 bases from J; bases unmatched to any gene: 3. In germline, CDR1 is SGHRS, CDR2 YFSETQ. This CDR3 is CASRQGVNTEAFF. DNA for the CDR3: TGCGCCAGCAGGCAGGGGGTTAACACTGAAGCTTTCTTT.

The chain couples TRBV28 to TRBJ1-1, with 7 bases that match TRBD1. J gave up 6 bases and V 5 bases, and 9 bases lay outside the gene matches. The V gene's germline CDR1 is MDHEN and CDR2 SYDVKM. The CDR3 totals 14 residues. The CDR3 region has the DNA TGTGCCAGCAGTCCGGGACAGTTAAGGTCTGAAGCTTTCTTT. This encodes CASSPGQLRSEAFF. Full variable domain (missing parts from reference TRBV28 and TRBJ1-1): DVKVTQSSRYLVKRTGEKVFLECVQDMDHENMFWYRQDPGLGLRLIYFSYDVKMKEKGDIPEGYSVSREKKERFSLILESASTNQTSMYLCASSPGQLRSEAFFGQGTRLTVV.

This clone appeared once. The rearrangement joins TRBV5-1 to TRBJ1-6; 8 bases agree with TRBD1. Trimming took 1 base from V and 7 from J; bases not matched to a gene: 7. The germline V gene encodes CDR1 SGHRS and CDR2 YFSETQ. The CDR3 spans 16 residues. The CDR3 region is CASSLFTGGGNSPLHF. CDR3 bases: TGCGCCAGCAGCTTGTTTACAGGGGGAGGAAATTCACCCCTCCACTTT.

The chain uses TRBV29-1 and TRBJ2-1; 10 nucleotides match TRBD2. The V gene end was trimmed by 6 bases and the J gene end by 7 bases; junction bases not matched to a gene: 15. CDR1 and CDR2 (germline): SQVTM, ANQGSEA. The CDR3 runs 16 residues. CDR3 nucleotides: TGCAGCGTCGGTCGAACTAGCGGGATGGCATGGAATGAGCAGTTCTTC. It specifies CSVGRTSGMAWNEQFF.

This clone showed up many times. The V and J genes are TRBV5-1 and TRBJ1-1; the match to TRBD1 covers 10 bases. CDR1 and CDR2 from the germline V gene are SGHRS and YFSETQ. The CDR3 consists of 18 residues. Losses at the gene ends were 4 bases for V and 1 base for J; bases not matched to a gene: 13. CDR3 loop: CASSVGTGESGGNTEAFF. In DNA form, the CDR3 reads TGCGCCAGCAGCGTAGGGACAGGGGAATCTGGGGGGAACACTGAAGCTTTCTTT.